A single sample gave rise to the 14 T cell receptor beta chains below, sequenced in a study of CD8 T cells in ankylosing spondylitis. MiXCR was run by TCRdb on the 5' RACE reads, yielding one entry per CDR3 protein. This sample has about 240,000 distinct CDR3 sequences, with about 24% found just once. Sequencing input: blood, either unsorted or a sorted T cell fraction (not recorded which). These receptors were collected from a male donor with ankylosing spondylitis or in good health (not recorded which).

The chain recombines TRBV7-9 with TRBJ2-2; 8 nucleotides agree with TRBD1. V lost 4 bases and J lost 0; bases outside the gene matches: 7. Germline V CDR1 and CDR2: SEHNR, FQNEAQ (reference sequence). The CDR3 is 17 residues long. The CDR3 nucleotides read TGTGCCAGCAGCTCGACAGGGGCGGCGGCGAACACCGGGGAGCTGTTTTTT. Protein: CASSSTGAAANTGELFF.

This clonotype was picked up a small number of times. This sequence joins TRBV6-1 and TRBJ1-2, with D perhaps matching TRBD1 (5 bases). Germline values: CDR1 MNHNS, CDR2 SASEGT. This CDR3 is 14 amino acids long. V was clipped by 4 bases and J by 4 bases, with 13 bases between them. The chain's CDR3 is CASSGGDRRYGYTF. As DNA, the CDR3 is TGTGCCAGCAGTGGCGGTGACAGACGCTATGGCTACACCTTC.

This clonotype was counted between two and nine times. The chain employs TRBV12-3 or TRBV12-4 and TRBJ1-2, with 10 bases matching TRBD1. The ends lost 5 bases at V and 7 bases at J; junction bases unmatched: 4. This CDR3 region has 13 residues. The CDR3 is CASSPGTGAGYTF. Here the CDR3 DNA reads TGTGCCAGCAGTCCCGGGACAGGGGCTGGCTACACCTTC.

Note on this clonotype: A much larger clone is a single base away; this may be a read error. This chain uses TRBV28 with TRBJ2-2, with a tentative D call TRBD2 (6 bases). The V gene's germline CDR1 is MDHEN and CDR2 SYDVKM. The CDR3 spans 16 residues. Trimming took 4 bases from V and 5 from J, leaving 17 bases between them. DNA of the CDR3: TGTGCCAGCAGTTCCCCTGCGGGACGGACGACCGGGGAGCTGTTTTTT. Amino acid sequence: CASSSPAGRTTGELFF. Full variable domain (outside the CDR3, taken from reference TRBV28 and TRBJ2-2): DVKVTQSSRYLVKRTGEKVFLECVQDMDHENMFWYRQDPGLGLRLIYFSYDVKMKEKGDIPEGYSVSREKKERFSLILESASTNQTSMYLCASSSPAGRTTGELFFGEGSRLTVL.

This clonotype was detected ten times or more. The chain uses TRBV7-3 and TRBJ2-2; D ambiguous. V was cut by 0 bases and J by 6 bases, with 8 bases left in between. The CDR3 is 14 residues long. Per the germline V gene, CDR1 is SGHTA and CDR2 is FQGTGA. The CDR3 DNA reads TGTGCCAGCAGCTTAACTTCAGGAGCCGGGGAGCTGTTTTTT. Protein: CASSLTSGAGELFF. Supplemented by reference TRBV7-3 and TRBJ2-2, the full variable domain reads GAGVSQTPSNKVTEKGKYVELRCDPISGHTALYWYRQSLGQGPEFLIYFQGTGAADDSGLPNDRFFAVRPEGSVSTLKIQRTERGDSAVYLCASSLTSGAGELFFGEGSRLTVL.

The chain carries TRBV20-1 and TRBJ2-1; no clear D gene. Germline-derived CDR1 and CDR2 are DFQATT and SNEGSKA (reference sequence). The CDR3 sequence is 17 residues long. In nucleotides, the CDR3 is TGCTGCGCTAGAGATCGCTATTTTTGGGGCTCCTACAATGAGCAGTTCTTC. It codes for CCARDRYFWGSYNEQFF.

Many counts were recorded for this clonotype. V and J are TRBV20-1 and TRBJ1-1; 7 bases are shared with TRBD1. Looked up from germline, CDR1 is DFQATT and CDR2 is SNEGSKA (reference sequence). With V trimmed by 2 bases and J by 4 bases, 10 bases remained unmatched. This CDR3 has 15 residues. DNA for the CDR3: TGCAGTGCTAGACAACAAGGGACAGTCAGCACTGAAGCTTTCTTT. It translates to CSARQQGTVSTEAFF.

The chain couples TRBV10-3 to TRBJ2-1, with a tentative D call TRBD1 (5 bases). V was cut by 2 bases and J by 10 bases, with 15 bases left in between. Germline CDR1 is ENHRY and CDR2 is SYGVKD. The CDR3 extends over 14 amino acids. CDR3 amino acids: CAISEPLQGEEQFF. Written as DNA, the CDR3 is TGTGCCATCAGTGAGCCGCTCCAGGGTGAGGAGCAGTTCTTC.

CDR3 DNA: TGTGCCAGGAGCCTGGGGCGCCTGAACTACGAGCAGTACTTC. The encoded protein is CARSLGRLNYEQYF. V is TRBV5-5 and J is TRBJ2-7; perhaps TRBD1 as D (5 bases). Trimming left V 8 bases short and J 3 bases short, with 18 bases between. Germline lookup yields CDR1 SGHKS and CDR2 YYEKEE (reference sequence). This CDR3 comprises 14 residues.

This clonotype has a count of ten or more. The V and J genes are TRBV25-1 and TRBJ2-1; the D gene could be TRBD1 or TRBD2 (5 bases each). The V gene lost 0 bases and the J gene lost 3 bases, with 6 bases spanning the gap. The CDR3 runs 14 residues. Germline loops: CDR1 MGHDK, CDR2 SYGVNS. As DNA, the CDR3 is TGTGCCAGCAGTGAATATGGGGGCTACAATGAGCAGTTCTTC. This sequence encodes CASSEYGGYNEQFF.

The chain employs TRBV30 and TRBJ1-1; D might be TRBD1 (5 bases). CDR3 length: 12 amino acids. Trimming removed 3 bases at V and 7 bases at J, with 12 bases between. The germline V gene encodes CDR1 GTSNPN and CDR2 SVGIG (reference sequence). The CDR3 region is CAWRAREDEAFF. DNA for the CDR3: TGTGCCTGGAGGGCCAGGGAGGATGAAGCTTTCTTT.

This clonotype turned up a few times. A read error may be the cause here, since a much bigger clone is one base away. For the CDR3, the DNA is TGCAGTGCTAGATCGCCGACCGAGTGGGAGGCCCAGTACTTC. Translated, it gives CSARSPTEWEAQYF. The rearrangement links TRBV20-1 to TRBJ2-5; tentative D call: TRBD2 (6 bases). The germline gives CDR1 DFQATT, CDR2 SNEGSKA (reference sequence). V was clipped by 2 bases and J by 9 bases, with 19 bases between them. This CDR3 has 14 residues.

This clonotype has a handful of counts. The chain carries TRBV20-1 and TRBJ2-5; TRBD1 agrees at 7 bases. The length of the CDR3 is 15 residues. Unmatched junction bases numbered 10, after V lost 1 base and J lost 5 bases. Germline assignment: CDR1 DFQATT and CDR2 SNEGSKA (reference sequence). CDR3 sequence reads: CSARGPRDSGETQYF. CDR3 DNA: TGCAGTGCTAGAGGGCCCCGGGACAGTGGGGAGACCCAGTACTTC.

This clonotype was counted at least ten times. This chain links TRBV7-6 with TRBJ2-5; D is undetermined. Trimming pared 7 bases from V and 4 bases from J, leaving 13 bases between. CDR3 length: 13 amino acids. The germline gives CDR1 SGHVS, CDR2 FNYEAQ. CDR3 protein: CASKDAMGETQYF. The CDR3 coding sequence is TGTGCCAGCAAAGACGCGATGGGAGAGACCCAGTACTTC. The whole variable domain, remainder taken from reference TRBV7-6 and TRBJ2-5, is GAGVSQSPRYKVTKRGQDVALRCDPISGHVSLYWYRQALGQGPEFLTYFNYEAQQDKSGLPNDRFSAERPEGSISTLTIQRTEQRDSAMYRCASKDAMGETQYFGPGTRLLVL.